These T cell receptor beta chains were read from a single sample in a study of blood T cell repertoires in COVID-19. TCRdb keeps only in-frame clones here, not all; method: immunoSEQ multiplex PCR. The sample has roughly 73,000 clones; roughly four fifths are singletons. The sample was peripheral blood. Source of these receptors: a man in his 70s with acute or convalescent COVID-19. CDR3s include the opening cysteine and the closing phenylalanine or tryptophan. A D gene is named only where the DNA matches it firmly. Clone size appears in some rows only: once, few, many, or a class for an expanded clone.

j_call clone_size v_call d_call cdr3_aa cdr3_nt
TRBJ2-2 once TRBV10-3 - CAISVSEGTGELFF TGTGCCATCAGTGTTAGCGAAGGGACCGGGGAGCTGTTTTTT
TRBJ2-3 - TRBV11-2 - CASSPTSSDTQYF TGTGCCAGCAGCCCGACTAGTTCAGATACGCAGTATTTT
TRBJ2-7 few TRBV3-1/TRBV3-2 - CASSQSEQYF TGTGCCAGCAGCCAGAGCGAGCAGTACTTC
TRBJ1-2 - TRBV2 TRBD1 CASRTGGAVYDYGYTF TGTGCCAGCAGGACAGGGGGCGCGGTTTATGACTATGGCTACACCTTC
TRBJ1-1 - TRBV12-5 TRBD1 CASALQGAHTEAFF TGTGCTAGTGCACTACAGGGGGCCCACACTGAAGCTTTCTTT
TRBJ2-3 - TRBV4-3 TRBD2 CASSQDWTSGPYTDTQYF TGCGCCAGCAGCCAAGATTGGACTAGCGGGCCGTACACAGATACGCAGTATTTT
TRBJ2-7 - TRBV24-1 TRBD2 CATSDPPREAGQYF TGTGCCACCAGTGATCCCCCCCGGGAGGCCGGGCAGTACTTC
TRBJ2-3 - TRBV9 TRBD2 CASSVVGLASTDTQYF TGTGCCAGCAGCGTAGTTGGACTAGCTAGCACAGATACGCAGTATTTT
TRBJ2-3 - TRBV4-2 - CASSQEARGTSTDTQYF TGTGCCAGCAGCCAAGAGGCTCGCGGGACTAGCACAGATACGCAGTATTTT
TRBJ2-1 - TRBV24-1 - CATSAPARYNEQFF TGTGCCACCAGTGCCCCCGCGAGGTACAATGAGCAGTTCTTC
TRBJ2-2 - TRBV24-1 - CATSATTGELFF TGTGCCACCAGTGCTACCACCGGGGAGCTGTTTTTT
TRBJ2-5 - TRBV7-8 TRBD1 CASLPVLGQAKTFLYQETQYF TGTGCCAGCCTCCCCGTGCTCGGACAGGCAAAAACCTTTCTGTACCAAGAGACCCAGTACTTC
TRBJ2-3 - TRBV19 - CASSKGAGSTDTQYF TGTGCCAGTAGTAAGGGGGCGGGGAGCACAGATACGCAGTATTTT
TRBJ1-6 many TRBV28 - CASSIPGENSPLHF TGTGCCAGCAGCATCCCAGGGGAGAATTCACCCCTCCACTTT
TRBJ2-1 - TRBV7-2 - CASTPSSVSSYNEQFF TGTGCCAGCACCCCCAGCAGCGTCTCGTCTTACAATGAGCAGTTCTTC
TRBJ1-5 once TRBV19 - CASKAGPEPQHF TGTGCCAGTAAAGCGGGGCCGGAGCCCCAGCATTTT
TRBJ2-2 - TRBV18 - CASSPGREAVGELFF TGTGCCAGCTCACCAGGTCGGGAAGCGGTCGGGGAGCTGTTTTTT
TRBJ1-2 few TRBV4-1 TRBD1 CASSQGGQGIYGYTF TGCGCCAGCAGCCAAGGGGGACAGGGTATATATGGCTACACCTTC
TRBJ2-7 - TRBV19 - CASSEQNAGLGYEQYF TGTGCCAGTAGTGAACAAAACGCAGGGTTGGGCTACGAGCAGTACTTC
TRBJ1-4 once TRBV7-2 - CASSLSSVQANEKLFF TGTGCCAGCAGCTTGTCCTCGGTACAGGCGAATGAAAAACTGTTTTTT
TRBJ2-3 - TRBV14 - CASSQEASSEKYF TGTGCCAGCAGCCAAGAAGCCTCTAGCGAAAAGTATTTT
TRBJ2-2 few TRBV19 TRBD2 CASSWASGRTGELFF TGTGCCAGTAGTTGGGCTAGCGGGAGGACCGGGGAGCTGTTTTTT
TRBJ1-2 - TRBV25-1 - CASSAPAGKQDGYTF TGTGCCAGCAGTGCCCCCGCAGGGAAGCAAGATGGCTACACCTTC
TRBJ2-3 - TRBV2 - CASSTGAGGTDTQYF TGTGCCAGCAGTACAGGAGCAGGCGGCACAGATACGCAGTATTTT
TRBJ2-5 - TRBV7-9 - CASSIYRFAELETQYF TGTGCCAGCAGCATCTACAGGTTTGCGGAGTTGGAGACCCAGTACTTC
TRBJ2-1 once TRBV19 - CASSGLIYNEQFF TGTGCCAGTAGTGGGCTGATATACAATGAGCAGTTCTTC
TRBJ1-2 - TRBV27 - CASSAAGAAYGYTF TGTGCCAGCAGTGCAGCAGGGGCCGCCTATGGCTACACCTTC
TRBJ2-7 - TRBV6-5 TRBD1 CASSRTGTASYEQYF TGTGCCAGCAGCCGCACCGGGACAGCCTCCTACGAGCAGTACTTC
TRBJ1-2 - TRBV7-2 - CASTRTGGRGYTF TGTGCCAGCACTCGAACGGGGGGCCGTGGCTACACCTTC
TRBJ1-1 - TRBV19 - CAAGGGWTEAFF TGTGCCGCGGGAGGAGGGTGGACTGAAGCTTTCTTT
TRBJ2-1 few TRBV11-1 - CASSPQGLLNNEQFF TGTGCCAGCAGTCCTCAGGGCCTGTTAAACAATGAGCAGTTCTTC
TRBJ1-1 - TRBV5-4 - CASSLPGGLSEAFF TGTGCCAGCAGCTTGCCCGGGGGGCTCTCTGAAGCTTTCTTT
TRBJ2-2 many TRBV10-1 - CASSEYGSSTGELFF TGCGCCAGCAGTGAGTACGGGAGTAGTACCGGGGAGCTGTTTTTT
TRBJ1-5 - TRBV28 - CASSLTGSNQPQHF TGTGCCAGCAGCCTGACAGGCAGCAATCAGCCCCAGCATTTT
TRBJ2-5 - TRBV28 TRBD2 CASSLAGTSGETQYF TGTGCCAGCAGCTTAGCCGGGACTAGCGGGGAGACCCAGTACTTC
TRBJ1-1 few TRBV11-1 - CASSFSDTEAFF TGTGCCAGCAGCTTCTCGGACACTGAAGCTTTCTTT
TRBJ1-2 - TRBV20-1 - CRRGNGYTF TGCAGGCGGGGAAATGGCTACACCTTC
TRBJ1-1 - TRBV29-1 - CSTQETGNTEAFF TGCAGCACCCAGGAAACTGGGAACACTGAAGCTTTCTTT
TRBJ1-2 - TRBV28 TRBD1 CASNVEGGGGYTF TGTGCCAGCAATGTAGAAGGGGGCGGCGGCTACACCTTC
TRBJ2-5 - TRBV5-1 TRBD2 CASSLSGTHETQYF TGCGCCAGCAGCCTTAGCGGGACCCACGAGACCCAGTACTTC
TRBJ1-1 - TRBV5-5 - CASRRGGGTEAFF TGTGCCAGCCGCCGTGGGGGAGGCACTGAAGCTTTCTTT
TRBJ1-1 - TRBV5-1 - CASSSGQLLTEAFF TGCGCCAGCAGCTCGGGACAACTCCTCACTGAAGCTTTCTTT
TRBJ2-7 - TRBV6-6 - CASSYSSLVAYEQYF TGTGCCAGCAGTTACTCGAGCCTGGTCGCCTACGAGCAGTACTTC
TRBJ2-7 - TRBV28 TRBD2 CATTDGREQYF TGTGCCACCACAGACGGGAGGGAGCAGTACTTC
TRBJ2-7 - TRBV6-5 TRBD2 CASSLLAGGPYEQYF TGTGCCAGCAGTTTACTAGCGGGGGGTCCCTACGAGCAGTACTTC
TRBJ1-1 - TRBV5-1 TRBD1 CASSLQGELTEAFF TGCGCCAGCAGCTTACAGGGGGAGCTCACTGAAGCTTTCTTT
TRBJ2-7 few TRBV10-1 - CASSESSGGWYHEQYF TGCGCCAGCAGTGAGTCTAGTGGAGGATGGTACCACGAGCAGTACTTC
TRBJ2-6 - TRBV7-9 TRBD1 CASSLGGPGGAGANVLTF TGTGCCAGCAGCTTAGGGGGTCCAGGGGGCGCTGGGGCCAACGTCCTGACTTTC
TRBJ1-3 few TRBV11-2 TRBD1 CASSLSLTGGNTGNTIYF TGTGCCAGCAGCTTATCCTTGACAGGGGGCAACACTGGAAACACCATATATTTT